A single sample gave rise to the 31 T cell receptor beta chains below, sequenced in a study of Graves' ophthalmopathy and Graves' hyperthyroidism. Transcripts of RNA were the source for amplifying TCR beta CDR3 regions. Investigators did first-round RT-PCR with HTBI primers, then second-round multiplex PCR. TCRdb reprocessed the multiplex PCR reads with MiXCR, giving one entry per CDR3 protein. Of more than 1,000,000 distinct CDR3 sequences detected, approximately 35% appear once; the ten largest clones hold around 10%. Source material: peripheral blood or thyroid tissue (not recorded which). All receptors derive from an adult man with Graves' hyperthyroidism.

The table lists this clonotype with many counts. This chain uses TRBV10-3 with TRBJ1-2, with 8 bases fitting TRBD1. The CDR3 runs 14 residues. Germline loops: CDR1 ENHRY, CDR2 SYGVKD. V dropped 5 bases and J dropped 2; count of bases not matched to a gene: 4. CDR3 sequence reads: CAISPGQGNYGYTF. In DNA, the CDR3 is TGTGCCATCAGTCCTGGACAGGGCAACTATGGCTACACCTTC.

This clonotype was picked up a small number of times. The chain is built from TRBV10-2 and TRBJ1-2; D remains ambiguous. V was clipped by 3 bases and J by 2 bases, with 13 bases between them. The CDR3 has 15 residues. Germline loops: CDR1 WSHSY, CDR2 SAAADI. The CDR3: CASSDLGIANYGYTF. In DNA, the CDR3 is TGCGCCAGCAGTGATCTAGGGATTGCGAACTATGGCTACACCTTC.

This clonotype was counted many times. J is TRBJ2-5 and V is TRBV7-9; TRBD2 agrees at 7 bases. The CDR3 has 15 residues. Germline CDR1 SEHNR, CDR2 FQNEAQ (reference sequence). V was clipped by 0 bases and J by 4 bases; unmatched bases: 5. The DNA for the CDR3 is TGTGCCAGCAGCTTAGCTGGACTAGGCCCAGAGACCCAGTACTTC. It codes for CASSLAGLGPETQYF.

The V and J genes are TRBV10-3 and TRBJ2-7; perhaps TRBD1 as D (5 bases). Germline V gene lookup returns CDR1 ENHRY and CDR2 SYGVKD. V gave up 10 bases and J gave up 2 bases, with 18 bases separating them. The CDR3 runs to 14 residues. CDR3 in DNA: TGTGCCAGCAATAAGACAGCACACACCTACGAGCAGTACTTC. This encodes CASNKTAHTYEQYF.

This clonotype was seen ten or more times. The V call is TRBV14, the J call TRBJ1-1; TRBD1 matches 10 bases. This CDR3 is 15 amino acids long. V dropped 3 bases and J dropped 4; count of bases not matched to a gene: 5. Germline V gene data show CDR1 as SGHDN and CDR2 as FVKESK. The CDR3 is CASSHRDRGSTEAFF. CDR3 nucleotide sequence: TGTGCCAGCAGCCACCGGGACAGGGGCAGCACTGAAGCTTTCTTT.

Many counts were recorded for this clonotype. V and J are TRBV29-1 and TRBJ1-1; D perhaps matches TRBD1 (5 bases). V dropped 6 bases and J dropped 0 bases, with 20 bases sitting between them. The length of the CDR3 is 16 residues. The germline gives CDR1 SQVTM, CDR2 ANQGSEA. The CDR3 is CSVLPGGGGVNTEAFF. The CDR3 DNA sequence: TGCAGCGTGCTCCCGGGGGGGGGAGGTGTGAACACTGAAGCTTTCTTT.

Turning to this clonotype: A much larger clonotype is one base distant, so this may be a read error. The J gene is TRBJ2-7, the V gene TRBV4-3; D is uncertain. Germline CDR1 reads LGHNA; CDR2 reads YSLEER. The CDR3 runs 13 residues. V was shortened by 4 bases and J by 3 bases, with 10 bases between the two germline ends. CDR3 loop: CASSRDKSYEQYF. In DNA, the CDR3 is TGCGCCAGCAGCCGAGATAAGAGCTACGAGCAGTACTTC.

This clonotype was counted ten times or more. The CDR3 here is CASSSEYQETQYF. The CDR3 DNA sequence: TGTGCCAGCAGCTCGGAGTACCAAGAGACCCAGTACTTC. The V call is TRBV11-2, the J call TRBJ2-5; D remains ambiguous. In germline, CDR1 is SGHAT, CDR2 FQNNGV. This CDR3 is built from 13 residues. V lost 4 bases and J lost 0, with 6 bases in between.

This rearrangement joins TRBV14 to TRBJ1-5, with 7 bases fitting TRBD1. V trimming: 1 base; J trimming: 0 bases; junction bases outside the gene matches: 3. CDR1 and CDR2 from the germline V gene are SGHDN and FVKESK. The CDR3 has 16 residues. This CDR3 reads CASSQAQGVSNQPQHF. CDR3 bases: TGTGCCAGCAGCCAAGCCCAGGGGGTTAGCAATCAGCCCCAGCATTTT.

The table lists this clonotype with many counts. The gene calls are TRBV7-2 and TRBJ1-4, with 7 bases fitting TRBD1. The CDR3 loop spans 18 amino acids. Trimming at V came to 5 bases and at J to 3 bases, leaving 15 bases not matched to a gene. Germline V gives CDR1 SGHTA, CDR2 FQGNSA. The CDR3, as DNA: TGTGCCAGCAGCCCAAGGATCCTACAGGGGACGGCTAATGAAAAACTGTTTTTT. Residues: CASSPRILQGTANEKLFF.

This clonotype was seen at least ten times. J is TRBJ1-6 and V is TRBV9; 7 positions agree with TRBD1. Germline V lookup: CDR1 SGDLS, CDR2 YYNGEE. CDR3 length: 17 amino acids. The ends lost 3 bases at V and 9 bases at J; junction bases unmatched: 15. CDR3 protein: CASSDSPRVAGGSPLHF. The CDR3 bases are TGTGCCAGCAGCGACTCCCCGCGGGTGGCAGGGGGTTCACCCCTCCACTTT.

This clonotype turned up a few times. The chain uses TRBV7-2 and TRBJ1-2; a possible D gene is TRBD1 (6 bases). Germline loops: CDR1 SGHTA, CDR2 FQGNSA. Trimming removed 6 bases from V and 7 bases from J, with 15 bases in between. CDR3 length equals 13 residues. The CDR3 DNA follows: TGTGCCAGCAGACGAGGGGGAAAGAGTGGCTACACCTTC. Translating gives CASRRGGKSGYTF.

In its sample, this clonotype was seen many times. V usage is TRBV2 and J usage is TRBJ2-5; D gene uncertain. The V and J ends lost 6 bases and 2 bases respectively, with 4 bases between them. Germline CDR1 reads SNHLY; CDR2 reads FYNNEI. The CDR3 length is 11 residues. The CDR3 region is CASREQETQYF. The CDR3 bases are TGTGCCAGCAGAGAACAAGAGACCCAGTACTTC.

This clonotype was detected a few times. J is TRBJ2-5 and V is TRBV5-1, with 10 bases lining up with TRBD1. V lost 1 base and J lost 0; bases outside the gene matches: 9. Germline V gene lookup returns CDR1 SGHRS and CDR2 YFSETQ. This CDR3 has 18 residues. CDR3 protein: CASSLRQGARGNQETQYF. The DNA of the CDR3 is TGCGCCAGCAGCTTGAGACAGGGGGCAAGGGGAAACCAAGAGACCCAGTACTTC.

J is TRBJ2-5 and V is TRBV7-2; TRBD2 matches 9 bases. J gave up 4 bases and V 4 bases, and 7 bases lay outside the gene matches. The CDR3 has 15 amino acids. CDR1 SGHTA and CDR2 FQGNSA come from the germline V gene. The CDR3 nucleotides are TGTGCCAGCAGCTCAACAGCGGGGGGTGGAGAGACCCAGTACTTC. This translates into CASSSTAGGGETQYF.

V is TRBV15 and J is TRBJ2-5, with TRBD1 matching 9 bases. The CDR3 runs to 14 residues. V was pared by 8 bases and J by 3 bases, with 7 bases of the junction left unmatched. Germline lookup yields CDR1 LNHNV and CDR2 YYDKDF (reference sequence). CDR3 sequence reads: CATRRQGGKETQYF. CDR3 DNA: TGTGCCACCCGTCGACAGGGGGGGAAAGAGACCCAGTACTTC.

A word on this clonotype: The conserved final phenylalanine or tryptophan is absent from the CDR3, which likely points to a read error. It is unclear where the CDR3 begins or ends on the DNA, so no DNA is shown, and the CDR3 is as TCRdb lists it. The chain combines TRBV29-1 with TRBJ1-2; TRBD1 reflects the table's D call only, with no check against the DNA. The germline CDR1 and CDR2 sequences are SQVTM and ANQGSEA. Termini included, the CDR3 measures 8 amino acids. The CDR3 here is CSVGRGAG.

This rearrangement joins TRBV6-4 to TRBJ1-5; D is unresolved. In germline, CDR1 is MRHNA, CDR2 SNTAGT. Trimming took 7 bases from V and 3 from J, leaving 13 bases between them. This CDR3 contains 14 residues. The CDR3 nucleotides are TGTGCCAGCACTACCGGGCAGAACAATCAGCCCCAGCATTTT. Translating it yields CASTTGQNNQPQHF.

This clonotype was seen repeatedly, ten times or more. The chain is built from TRBV6-2 or TRBV6-3 and TRBJ1-5; no firm D call. The CDR3 is made up of 12 amino acids. CDR1 MNHEY and CDR2 SVGEGT come from the germline V gene. V was cut by 5 bases and J by 5 bases, with 7 bases left in between. The CDR3 is CASSHRYQPQHF. As DNA, the CDR3 is TGTGCCAGCAGTCACCGGTATCAGCCCCAGCATTTT.

The chain combines TRBV2 with TRBJ1-4, with a possible D match to TRBD1 (6 bases). V shed 7 bases and J shed 7 bases, with 13 bases lying between them. The CDR3 spans 13 residues. Germline assignment: CDR1 SNHLY and CDR2 FYNNEI. CDR3 in DNA: TGTGCCAGCACAACAGGGCGAAGTGAAAAACTGTTTTTT. Translation: CASTTGRSEKLFF.

The chain has TRBV20-1 and TRBJ1-4; D ambiguous. Germline CDR1 and CDR2: DFQATT and SNEGSKA (reference sequence). The V end was cut by 7 bases, the J end by 4 bases, with 10 bases between. The CDR3 consists of 12 residues. CDR3 protein: CSVPGLNEKLFF. DNA for the CDR3: TGCAGTGTACCGGGCCTTAATGAAAAACTGTTTTTT.

This clonotype occurred a few times. The chain combines TRBV6-5 with TRBJ1-2; D uncertain. The CDR3 runs to 14 residues. Trimming cost V 6 bases and J 5 bases, with 16 bases left between them. The germline CDR1 and CDR2 sequences are MNHEY and SVGAGI. The CDR3 protein is CASRIEELGYGYTF. DNA of the CDR3: TGTGCCAGCAGGATCGAGGAGTTGGGGTATGGCTACACCTTC.

This clonotype came up a few times. This CDR3 reads CASSGGQGVRSYEQYF. In DNA, the CDR3 is TGTGCCAGTAGCGGGGGCCAGGGGGTAAGATCCTACGAGCAGTACTTC. V gene TRBV19 combines with J gene TRBJ2-7; D is possibly TRBD1 (7 bases). This CDR3 comprises 16 residues. Trimming removed 6 bases from V and 1 base from J, with 19 bases in between. Germline values: CDR1 LNHDA, CDR2 SQIVND (reference sequence).

This clonotype was counted ten times or more. The chain combines TRBV10-3 with TRBJ2-7, with 12 nucleotides matching TRBD1. This CDR3 is 16 amino acids long. V gave up 5 bases and J gave up 3 bases; unmatched junction bases: 8. Germline CDR1 reads ENHRY; CDR2 reads SYGVKD. The CDR3 loop reads CAISTAGTGGSYEQYF. The CDR3 region has the DNA TGTGCCATCAGTACGGCGGGGACAGGGGGCAGCTACGAGCAGTACTTC.

This clonotype was observed a handful of times. The chain has TRBV29-1 and TRBJ2-7, with 7 bases lining up with TRBD2. The junction had 4 bases not matched to a gene; V was cut back by 8 bases and J by 0 bases. The germline V gene has CDR1 SQVTM and CDR2 ANQGSEA. The CDR3 has 12 residues. For the CDR3, the DNA is TGCAGCTTCGGCGGGAGCTCCTACGAGCAGTACTTC. Protein: CSFGGSSYEQYF.

The chain employs TRBV5-1 and TRBJ2-7; 9 positions match TRBD1. V gave up 7 bases and J gave up 1 base; unmatched junction bases: 12. The CDR3 extends over 16 amino acids. Germline loops: CDR1 SGHRS, CDR2 YFSETQ. The CDR3: CASRGDGTGLSYEQYF. CDR3 nucleotide sequence: TGCGCCAGCCGAGGGGACGGGACAGGGTTATCCTACGAGCAGTACTTC.

The CDR3 nucleotides read TGCAGCGTTGAAGATGCGGGACAGGTCCTGTGGACAGATACGCAGTATTTT. Translation: CSVEDAGQVLWTDTQYF. This chain links TRBV29-1 with TRBJ2-3; TRBD1 aligns across 8 bases. CDR3 length: 17 residues. Germline V lookup: CDR1 SQVTM, CDR2 ANQGSEA. V shed 0 bases and J 3 bases; nucleotides not matched to a gene: 11.

This clonotype has just a few counts. CDR3 DNA: TGCGCCAGCAGCCAAGTGAAAGGTAGCTCTGGGGCCAACGTCCTGACTTTC. The encoded protein is CASSQVKGSSGANVLTF. The chain joins TRBV4-3 to TRBJ2-6; D is unresolved. CDR1 is LGHNA and CDR2 is YSLEER in the germline V gene. Between the trimmed V and J ends, which lost 1 base and 0 bases, there was a span of 10 bases. The CDR3 extends over 17 amino acids.

This clonotype showed up many times. The V gene is TRBV7-2, the J gene TRBJ1-6; D possibly corresponds to TRBD1 (5 bases). From germline, CDR1 is SGHTA and CDR2 FQGNSA. This CDR3 is 16 amino acids long. V dropped 7 bases and J dropped 7 bases, with 20 bases sitting between them. CDR3: CASTPQGRGGNSPLHF. CDR3 coding DNA: TGTGCCAGCACCCCCCAAGGTCGGGGGGGGAATTCACCCCTCCACTTT.

This clonotype was recorded many times. This sequence joins TRBV20-1 and TRBJ1-4; tentative D call: TRBD1 (5 bases). The CDR3 sequence is 17 residues long. From germline, CDR1 is DFQATT and CDR2 SNEGSKA (reference sequence). Trimming removed 5 bases from V and 6 bases from J, with 25 bases in between. This chain's CDR3 is CSARRAGAGRSHEKLFF. The CDR3 DNA reads TGCAGTGCTCGACGTGCCGGGGCCGGGAGAAGTCATGAAAAACTGTTTTTT.

This clonotype was observed at least ten times. This chain joins TRBV2 and TRBJ1-6; a possible D gene is TRBD1 (5 bases). Germline lookup yields CDR1 SNHLY and CDR2 FYNNEI. V dropped 7 bases and J dropped 10 bases, with 14 bases sitting between them. The CDR3 extends over 13 amino acids. This CDR3 reads CASKGILGSPLHF. The CDR3 DNA reads as TGTGCCAGCAAGGGGATTCTAGGGTCACCCCTCCACTTT. Looking up the rest from reference TRBV2 and TRBJ1-6 gives the full variable domain: EPEVTQTPSHQVTQMGQEVILRCVPISNHLYFYWYRQILGQKVEFLVSFYNNEISEKSEIFDDQFSVERPDGSNFTLKIRSTKLEDSAMYFCASKGILGSPLHFGNGTRLTVT.